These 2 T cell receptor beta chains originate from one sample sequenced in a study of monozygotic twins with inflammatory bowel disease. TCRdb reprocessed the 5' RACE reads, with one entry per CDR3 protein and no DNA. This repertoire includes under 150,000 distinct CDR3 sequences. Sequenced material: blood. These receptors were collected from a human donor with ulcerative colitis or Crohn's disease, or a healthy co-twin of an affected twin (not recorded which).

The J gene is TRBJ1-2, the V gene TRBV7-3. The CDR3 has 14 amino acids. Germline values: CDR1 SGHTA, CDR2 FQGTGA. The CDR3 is CASSLMGPEDGYTF.

The CDR3 region is CASSQMGLSTDTQYF. V is TRBV7-2 and J is TRBJ2-3. CDR1 SGHTA and CDR2 FQGNSA come from the germline V gene. The CDR3 loop spans 15 amino acids.